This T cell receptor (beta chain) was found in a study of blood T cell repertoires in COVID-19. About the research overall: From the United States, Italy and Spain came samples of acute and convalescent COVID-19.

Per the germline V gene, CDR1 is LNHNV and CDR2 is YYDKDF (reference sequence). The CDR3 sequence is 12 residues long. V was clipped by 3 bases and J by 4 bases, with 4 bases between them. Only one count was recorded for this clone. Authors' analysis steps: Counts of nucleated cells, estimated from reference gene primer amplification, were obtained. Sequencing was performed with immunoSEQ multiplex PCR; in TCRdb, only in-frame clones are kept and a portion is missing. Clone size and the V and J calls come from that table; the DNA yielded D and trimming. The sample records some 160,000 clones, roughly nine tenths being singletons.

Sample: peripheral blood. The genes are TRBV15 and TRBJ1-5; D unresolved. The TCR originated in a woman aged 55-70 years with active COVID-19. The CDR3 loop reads CATSSPNQPQHF. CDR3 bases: TGTGCCACCAGCAGCCCAAATCAGCCCCAGCATTTT.